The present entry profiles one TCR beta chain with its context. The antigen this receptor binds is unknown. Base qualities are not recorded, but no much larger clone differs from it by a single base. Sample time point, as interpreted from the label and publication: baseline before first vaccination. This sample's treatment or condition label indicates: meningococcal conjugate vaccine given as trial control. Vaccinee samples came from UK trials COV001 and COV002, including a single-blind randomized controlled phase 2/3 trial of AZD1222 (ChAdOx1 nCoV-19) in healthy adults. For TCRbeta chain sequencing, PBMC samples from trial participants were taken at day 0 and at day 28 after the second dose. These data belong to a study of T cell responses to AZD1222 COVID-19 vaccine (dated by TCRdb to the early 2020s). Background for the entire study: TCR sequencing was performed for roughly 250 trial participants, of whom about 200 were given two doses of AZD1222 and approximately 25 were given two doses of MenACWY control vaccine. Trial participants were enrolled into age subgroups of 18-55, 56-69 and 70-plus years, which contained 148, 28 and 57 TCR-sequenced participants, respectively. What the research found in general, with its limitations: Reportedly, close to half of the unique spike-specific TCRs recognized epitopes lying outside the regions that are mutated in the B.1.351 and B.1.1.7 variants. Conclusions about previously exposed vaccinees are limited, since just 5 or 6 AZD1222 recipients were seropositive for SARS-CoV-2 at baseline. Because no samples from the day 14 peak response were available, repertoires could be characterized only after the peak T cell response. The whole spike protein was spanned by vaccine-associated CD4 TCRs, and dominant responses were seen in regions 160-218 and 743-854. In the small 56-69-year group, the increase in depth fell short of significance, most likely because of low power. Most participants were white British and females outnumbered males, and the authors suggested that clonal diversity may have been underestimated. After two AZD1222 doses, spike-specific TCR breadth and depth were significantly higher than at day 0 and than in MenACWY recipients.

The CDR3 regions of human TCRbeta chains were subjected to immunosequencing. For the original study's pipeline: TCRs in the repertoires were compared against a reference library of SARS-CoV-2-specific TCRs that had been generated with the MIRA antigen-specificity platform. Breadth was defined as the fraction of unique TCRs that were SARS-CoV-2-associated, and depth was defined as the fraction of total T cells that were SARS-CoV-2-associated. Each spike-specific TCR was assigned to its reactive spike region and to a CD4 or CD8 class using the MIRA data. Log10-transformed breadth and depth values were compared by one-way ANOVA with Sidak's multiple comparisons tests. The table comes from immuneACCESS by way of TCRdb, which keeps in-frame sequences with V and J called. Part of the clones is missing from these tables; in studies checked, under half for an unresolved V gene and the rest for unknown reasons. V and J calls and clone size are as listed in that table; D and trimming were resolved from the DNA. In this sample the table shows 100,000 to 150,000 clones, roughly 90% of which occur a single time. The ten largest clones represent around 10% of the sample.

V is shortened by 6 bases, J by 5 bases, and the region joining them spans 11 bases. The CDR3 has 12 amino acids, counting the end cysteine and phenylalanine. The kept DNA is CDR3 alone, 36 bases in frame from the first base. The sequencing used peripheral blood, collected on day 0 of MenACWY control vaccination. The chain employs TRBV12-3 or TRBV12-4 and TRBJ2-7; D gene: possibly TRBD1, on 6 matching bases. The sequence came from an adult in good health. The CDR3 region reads CASRLTGNEQYF. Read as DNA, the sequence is TGTGCCAGCAGACTCACAGGGAACGAGCAGTACTTC.